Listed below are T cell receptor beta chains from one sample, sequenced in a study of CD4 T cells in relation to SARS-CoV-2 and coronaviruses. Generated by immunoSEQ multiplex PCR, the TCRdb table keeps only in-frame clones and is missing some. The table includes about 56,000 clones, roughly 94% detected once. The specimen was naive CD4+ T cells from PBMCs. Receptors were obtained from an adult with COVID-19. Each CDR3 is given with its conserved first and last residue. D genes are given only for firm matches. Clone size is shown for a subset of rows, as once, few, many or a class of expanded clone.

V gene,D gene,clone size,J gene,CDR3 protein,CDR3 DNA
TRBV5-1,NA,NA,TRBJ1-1,CASSLAGGAGTEAFF,TGCGCCAGCAGCTTGGCGGGAGGGGCCGGGACTGAAGCTTTCTTT
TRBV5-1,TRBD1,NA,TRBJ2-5,CATAKGAEETQYF,TGCGCCACCGCAAAGGGGGCGGAAGAGACCCAGTACTTC
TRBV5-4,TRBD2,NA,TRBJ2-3,CASSSPSGSPDTQYF,TGTGCCAGCAGCTCCCCTAGCGGGAGCCCAGATACGCAGTATTTT
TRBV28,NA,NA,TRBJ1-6,CASSLVPRGSPLHF,TGTGCCAGCAGTTTGGTCCCCAGGGGTTCACCCCTCCACTTT
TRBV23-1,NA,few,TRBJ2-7,CASSQTRGYRSPEQYF,TGCGCCAGCAGTCAAACCAGGGGCTACAGAAGTCCCGAGCAGTACTTC
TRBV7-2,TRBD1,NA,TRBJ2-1,CASSPRTGRFRNEQFF,TGTGCCAGCAGCCCCCGGACAGGGCGGTTTCGCAATGAGCAGTTCTTC
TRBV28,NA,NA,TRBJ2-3,CASTGAGAGIDTQYF,TGTGCCAGCACGGGGGCGGGAGCGGGTATAGATACGCAGTATTTT
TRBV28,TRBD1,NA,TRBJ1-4,CASRAQGGLYEKLFF,TGTGCCAGCAGGGCCCAGGGGGGGCTTTATGAAAAACTGTTTTTT
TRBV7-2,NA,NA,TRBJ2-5,CASTLGSSGGGHETQYF,TGTGCCAGCACCTTAGGGTCTAGCGGAGGGGGTCATGAGACCCAGTACTTC
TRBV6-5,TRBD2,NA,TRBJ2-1,CASNRLAGGPDEQFF,TGTGCCAGCAACCGACTAGCGGGAGGGCCTGATGAGCAGTTCTTC
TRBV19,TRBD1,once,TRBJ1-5,CASIPSGSTGDQPQHF,TGTGCCAGTATCCCATCTGGCTCGACAGGGGATCAGCCCCAGCATTTT
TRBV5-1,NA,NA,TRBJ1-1,CASSLEMTGSNTEAFF,TGCGCCAGCAGCTTGGAAATGACAGGCTCGAACACTGAAGCTTTCTTT
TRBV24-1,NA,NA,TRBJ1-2,CATSDPRQAISGYTF,TGTGCCACCAGTGATCCGCGACAGGCGATTTCTGGCTACACCTTC
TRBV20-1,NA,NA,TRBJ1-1,CSARVRSEAFF,TGCAGTGCTAGAGTCAGATCTGAAGCTTTCTTT
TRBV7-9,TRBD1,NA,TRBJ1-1,CASSQDRVPASAAFF,TGTGCCAGCAGCCAAGACAGGGTTCCCGCGAGTGCAGCTTTCTTT
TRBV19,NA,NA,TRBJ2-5,CASKRQGGPQETQYF,TGTGCCAGTAAAAGGCAGGGGGGTCCCCAAGAGACCCAGTACTTC
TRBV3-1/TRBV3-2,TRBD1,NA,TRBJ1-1,CASSLTGQGNTEAFF,TGTGCCAGCAGCCTCACGGGACAGGGGAACACTGAAGCTTTCTTT
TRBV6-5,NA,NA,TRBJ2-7,CASSRSVIGYEQYF,TGTGCCAGCAGTCGTAGCGTGATTGGCTACGAGCAGTACTTC
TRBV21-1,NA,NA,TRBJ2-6,CASSKVDDSGANVLTF,TGTGCCAGCAGCAAGGTCGATGACTCTGGGGCCAACGTCCTGACTTTC
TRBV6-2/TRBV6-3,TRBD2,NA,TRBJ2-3,CASSYRKLAVSTDTQYF,TGTGCCAGCAGTTACCGAAAACTAGCGGTTAGCACAGATACGCAGTATTTT
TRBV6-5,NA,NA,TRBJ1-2,CASSYSGDYGYTF,TGTGCCAGCAGTTACTCAGGGGACTATGGCTACACCTTC
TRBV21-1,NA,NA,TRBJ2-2,CASSKEESAGELFF,TGTGCCAGCAGCAAAGAGGAGAGCGCCGGGGAGCTGTTTTTT
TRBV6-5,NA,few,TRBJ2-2,CASSYSARAGTGELFF,TGTGCCAGCAGTTACTCCGCCAGGGCGGGCACCGGGGAGCTGTTTTTT
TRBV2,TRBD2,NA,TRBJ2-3,CASSASGGAGGTDTQYF,TGTGCCAGCAGTGCCTCCGGCGGAGCGGGGGGCACAGATACGCAGTATTTT
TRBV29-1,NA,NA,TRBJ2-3,CSVGQLNTDTQYF,TGCAGCGTTGGACAGCTAAACACAGATACGCAGTATTTT
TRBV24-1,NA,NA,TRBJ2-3,CATSDYRSTDTQYF,TGTGCCACCAGTGATTACAGGAGCACAGATACGCAGTATTTT
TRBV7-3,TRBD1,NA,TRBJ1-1,CASSLNRGTAEAFF,TGTGCCAGCAGCTTAAATAGGGGGACAGCAGAAGCTTTCTTT
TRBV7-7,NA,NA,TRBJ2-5,CASSPIGQETQYF,TGTGCCAGCAGCCCAATAGGTCAGGAGACCCAGTACTTC
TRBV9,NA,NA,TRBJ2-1,CASSVSGGGHFDEQFF,TGTGCCAGCAGCGTATCCGGCGGGGGCCATTTCGATGAGCAGTTCTTC
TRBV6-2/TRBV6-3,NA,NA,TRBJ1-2,CASSYEDFYGYTF,TGTGCCAGCAGTTACGAGGACTTCTATGGCTACACCTTC
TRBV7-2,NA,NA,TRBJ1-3,CASSLVQGFSGNTIYF,TGTGCCAGCAGCTTAGTTCAAGGGTTCTCTGGAAACACCATATATTTT
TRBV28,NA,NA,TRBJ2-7,CASADRATYEQYF,TGTGCCAGCGCGGACAGAGCCACCTACGAGCAGTACTTC
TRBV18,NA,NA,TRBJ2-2,CASSPPFRVNTGELFF,TGTGCCAGCTCACCACCGTTCCGGGTGAACACCGGGGAGCTGTTTTTT
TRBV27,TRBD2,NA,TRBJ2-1,CASSPRGLAGTEQFF,TGTGCCAGCAGTCCCCGAGGGCTAGCGGGAACGGAGCAGTTCTTC
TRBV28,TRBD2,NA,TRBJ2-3,CASSPTSGLVLGTDTQYF,TGTGCCAGCAGTCCCACTAGCGGTTTAGTTCTGGGCACAGATACGCAGTATTTT
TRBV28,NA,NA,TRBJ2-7,CASSPGVKDEQYF,TGTGCCAGCAGTCCTGGTGTAAAGGACGAGCAGTACTTC
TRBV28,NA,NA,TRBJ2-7,CATVWSYEQYF,TGTGCCACTGTCTGGAGTTACGAGCAGTACTTC
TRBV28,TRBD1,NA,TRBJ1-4,CASMVGDSQKLFF,TGTGCCAGCATGGTCGGGGACAGCCAAAAACTGTTTTTT
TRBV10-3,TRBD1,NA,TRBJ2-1,CAISADRDYNEQFF,TGTGCCATCAGTGCCGACAGGGACTACAATGAGCAGTTCTTC
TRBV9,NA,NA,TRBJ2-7,CASSRGGGGGRYEQYF,TGTGCCAGCAGTAGGGGGGGTGGCGGGGGCAGGTACGAGCAGTACTTC
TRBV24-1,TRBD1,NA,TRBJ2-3,CATRSGQASNTDTQYF,TGTGCCACCAGATCCGGACAGGCATCGAACACAGATACGCAGTATTTT
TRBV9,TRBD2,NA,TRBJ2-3,CASSAGEIMTGGLADTQYF,TGTGCCAGCAGCGCAGGGGAAATTATGACGGGAGGGCTGGCGGATACGCAGTATTTT
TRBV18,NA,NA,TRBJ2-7,CASSPGPSYEQYF,TGTGCCAGCTCACCGGGACCGTCCTACGAGCAGTACTTC
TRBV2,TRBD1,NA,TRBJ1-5,CASSAGQGSQPQHF,TGTGCCAGCAGTGCGGGACAGGGTTCACAGCCCCAGCATTTT
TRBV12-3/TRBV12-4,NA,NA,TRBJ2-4,CASSLRYKNIQYF,TGTGCCAGCAGTTTGAGGTATAAAAACATTCAGTACTTC
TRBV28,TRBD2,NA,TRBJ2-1,CASSSTTSGDVFFF,TGTGCCAGCAGTTCGACGACTAGCGGGGATGTTTTTTTCTTC
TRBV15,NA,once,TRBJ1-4,CATSSISRGRINEKLFF,TGTGCCACCAGCAGCATATCTCGGGGACGGATTAATGAAAAACTGTTTTTT
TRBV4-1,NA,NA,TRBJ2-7,CASSHPGLISYEQYF,TGCGCCAGCAGCCACCCAGGATTAATATCCTACGAGCAGTACTTC
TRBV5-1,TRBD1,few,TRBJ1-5,CASSGTVDQPQHF,TGCGCCAGCTCCGGGACAGTGGATCAGCCCCAGCATTTT
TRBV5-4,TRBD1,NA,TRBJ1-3,CASSSPQGAPGNTIYF,TGTGCCAGCAGCTCACCTCAGGGGGCTCCTGGAAACACCATATATTTT
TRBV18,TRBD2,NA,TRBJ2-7,CASSPTREGIHEQYF,TGTGCCAGCTCTCCTACGCGGGAGGGCATACACGAGCAGTACTTC